The source of this TCR beta chain is a study of blood T cell repertoires in COVID-19. The wider study: Some COVID-19 samples were acute and others convalescent; all came from the United States, Italy and Spain. PBMCs, B-cell-depleted T cells, or T cells provided the cDNA or gDNA that made up the material.

This CDR3 spans 15 amino acids. Looked up from germline, CDR1 is SGHRS and CDR2 is YFSETQ. V shed 1 base and J shed 0 bases, with 5 bases lying between them. Original handling: Nucleated cell number was recorded as an estimate derived from reference gene primer amplification. Profiling relied on immunoSEQ multiplex PCR, and the TCRdb table lists in-frame clones only, not all of them. V, J and clone size reflect that table, while D and trimming were determined from the DNA. The data hold under 250,000 clones, with 65% to 90% observed a single time. Notes on this clone: This sample also contains other DNA sequences that code for the same CDR3.

This clonotype was obtained from a man aged 50-59 years with active or convalescent COVID-19. This rearrangement joins TRBV5-1 to TRBJ2-6; no clear D. The specimen was peripheral blood. Here the CDR3 reads CASSLTSSGANVLTF. In nucleotides, the CDR3 is TGCGCCAGCAGCTTGACGAGCTCTGGGGCCAACGTCCTGACTTTC.